These 16 T cell receptor beta chains were sequenced from one sample in a study of cytomegalovirus exposure and HLA in healthy donors. The PCR ran on 60 Vbeta and 13 Jbeta primers. Profiling relied on immunoSEQ multiplex PCR, and the TCRdb table lists in-frame clones only, not all of them. The table includes some 200,000 clones, around 79% detected once. The sample was PBMCs. Every receptor here comes from a male donor in good health and CMV-seropositive.

A single count supports this clone. J is TRBJ1-1 and V is TRBV29-1; 9 bases map to TRBD1. The CDR3 is made up of 12 amino acids. V lost 7 bases and J lost 5; bases outside the gene matches: 5. Germline CDR1 reads SQVTM; CDR2 reads ANQGSEA. CDR3 DNA sequence: TGCAGCGCCACAGGGGGCGGGACTGAAGCTTTCTTT. It is translated as CSATGGGTEAFF.

This chain connects TRBV27 to TRBJ2-7, with D possibly TRBD2 on 6 matching bases. The CDR3 sequence is 13 residues long. The germline V gene encodes CDR1 MNHEY and CDR2 SMNVEV (reference sequence). The V gene lost 8 bases and the J gene lost 0 bases, with 11 bases spanning the gap. The CDR3 region has the DNA TGTGCCAGCGTGGAGGGAAGCTCCTACGAGCAGTACTTC. It is translated as CASVEGSSYEQYF.

The chain employs TRBV4-1 and TRBJ2-7; TRBD1 matches at 9 bases. Unmatched junction bases numbered 11, after V lost 4 bases and J lost 4 bases. The CDR3 extends over 16 amino acids. CDR1 and CDR2 from the germline V gene are MGHRA and YSYEKL. The CDR3 nucleotides read TGCGCCAGCAGCCCGACGGTAGGACAGGGGAGTTACGAGCAGTACTTC. Translation: CASSPTVGQGSYEQYF.

The gene calls are TRBV10-2 and TRBJ2-7; 10 bases are shared with TRBD1. Per the germline V gene, CDR1 is WSHSY and CDR2 is SAAADI. CDR3 length equals 13 residues. V dropped 7 bases and J dropped 3; count of bases not matched to a gene: 3. CDR3 region: CASMDRGYYEQYF. The CDR3 coding sequence is TGCGCCAGCATGGACAGGGGGTACTACGAGCAGTACTTC.

The chain uses TRBV18 and TRBJ2-3; 10 positions match TRBD2. Germline CDR1 reads KGHSH; CDR2 reads LQKENI. V was pared by 3 bases and J by 2 bases, with 2 bases of the junction left unmatched. The CDR3 length is 15 residues. In nucleotides, the CDR3 is TGTGCCAGCTCACCCACTAGCGGGGTCACAGATACGCAGTATTTT. Encoded protein: CASSPTSGVTDTQYF.

V usage is TRBV7-2 and J usage is TRBJ1-3; 10 positions agree with TRBD1. The germline gives CDR1 SGHTA, CDR2 FQGNSA. This CDR3 region has 16 residues. J gave up 3 bases and V 5 bases, and 7 bases lay outside the gene matches. This CDR3 is CASSPTGGAFGNTIYF. In DNA form, the CDR3 reads TGTGCCAGCAGCCCGACAGGGGGCGCCTTTGGAAACACCATATATTTT.

CDR3 DNA: TGTGCCAGCAGTCCCCGCGGGGGGCTGTCTAATGAAAAACTGTTTTTT. Encoded protein: CASSPRGGLSNEKLFF. J is TRBJ1-4 and V is TRBV27; maybe TRBD1 (6 bases). The CDR3 is 16 residues long. V was trimmed by 5 bases and J by 3 bases, leaving 16 bases between them. Per the germline V gene, CDR1 is MNHEY and CDR2 is SMNVEV (reference sequence).

This sequence joins TRBV7-2 and TRBJ2-5; TRBD1 aligns across 9 bases. Unmatched junction bases numbered 8, after V lost 1 base and J lost 5 bases. The germline gives CDR1 SGHTA, CDR2 FQGNSA. The CDR3 spans 16 residues. The CDR3 bases are TGTGCCAGCAGCTTAGTAGCCACAGGGGGCCAGGAGACCCAGTACTTC. Amino acids: CASSLVATGGQETQYF.

This clone turned up a few times. This chain joins TRBV28 and TRBJ1-2, with 8 bases fitting TRBD1. The CDR3 is 14 amino acids. With V trimmed by 3 bases and J by 7 bases, 7 bases remained unmatched. Germline V gives CDR1 MDHEN, CDR2 SYDVKM. The CDR3 sequence is CASSFGDRKGGYTF. The CDR3 DNA is TGTGCCAGCAGTTTCGGGGACAGGAAGGGTGGCTACACCTTC.

CDR3 sequence (DNA): TGTGCCTGGGAACCCACAGGATTCTATGGCTACACCTTC. It codes for CAWEPTGFYGYTF. The chain has TRBV30 and TRBJ1-2; D possibly corresponds to TRBD1 (5 bases). Trimming removed 5 bases from V and 4 bases from J, with 14 bases in between. In germline, CDR1 is GTSNPN, CDR2 SVGIG (reference sequence). The CDR3 extends over 13 amino acids.

Only a few counts were recorded for this clone. The chain employs TRBV11-2 and TRBJ2-3; no firm D call. Germline V CDR1 and CDR2: SGHAT, FQNNGV. The V gene lost 0 bases and the J gene lost 2 bases, with 3 bases spanning the gap. The CDR3 sequence is 13 residues long. CDR3 coding DNA: TGTGCCAGCAGCTTAGACCTCACAGATACGCAGTATTTT. It specifies CASSLDLTDTQYF.

This clone was seen more than once but under ten times. The J gene is TRBJ2-7, the V gene TRBV19, with 7 bases that match TRBD1. In germline, CDR1 is LNHDA, CDR2 SQIVND (reference sequence). V dropped 3 bases and J dropped 6; count of bases not matched to a gene: 2. CDR3 size: 12 residues. In DNA form, the CDR3 reads TGTGCCAGTAGTATCACAGGGGTCGAGCAGTACTTC. This codes for CASSITGVEQYF.

The CDR3 is CASSLGVIGRTYEQYF. DNA for the CDR3: TGTGCCAGCAGCTTAGGAGTCATCGGGAGGACCTACGAGCAGTACTTC. The gene calls are TRBV11-2 and TRBJ2-5; TRBD2 matches 7 bases. Judging by the DNA end, TRBJ2-7 fits better; the J call may be wrong. Per germline, CDR1 SGHAT and CDR2 FQNNGV. The CDR3 is made up of 16 amino acids.

The V call is TRBV28, the J call TRBJ1-1; D is possibly TRBD1 (6 bases). The CDR3 spans 11 residues. Trimming removed 6 bases at V and 9 bases at J, with 11 bases between. Germline V gives CDR1 MDHEN, CDR2 SYDVKM. The CDR3 sequence is CASRNRVQAFF. DNA of the CDR3: TGTGCCAGCAGGAACAGGGTTCAAGCTTTCTTT.

The chain recombines TRBV9 with TRBJ2-7, with a possible D match to TRBD2 (5 bases). Trimming shortened V by 4 bases and J by 0 bases, and 14 bases separated the two germline ends. This CDR3 is 15 amino acids long. Per germline, CDR1 SGDLS and CDR2 YYNGEE. The CDR3: CASSPKSGFSYEQYF. In DNA form, the CDR3 reads TGTGCCAGCAGCCCGAAAAGCGGCTTCTCCTACGAGCAGTACTTC.

This clone was seen only once. This chain uses TRBV28 with TRBJ2-4; 10 nucleotides align to TRBD1. Germline CDR1 and CDR2: MDHEN and SYDVKM. There are 13 residues in the CDR3. Trimming removed 5 bases from V and 9 bases from J; junction bases left unmatched: 4. This chain's CDR3 is CASSKDRGIIQYF. In DNA, the CDR3 is TGTGCCAGCAGTAAGGACAGGGGGATCATTCAGTACTTC.